Given below is one T cell receptor beta chain in context. Cohorts were based on clinical histories the participants reported. What the recovered Cohort 3 donors had was two negative PCRs, clearance, or symptom resolution. Method: immunoSEQ multiplex PCR; TCRdb's copy keeps in-frame clones and lacks some. The repertoire includes 290,000 or so clones, around nine tenths of them detected once, and about 2.7% sits in the top ten. The data were taken from a study of blood T cell repertoires in COVID-19. Across the whole study: The origin of the acute and convalescent COVID-19 samples was the United States, Italy and Spain.

The specimen sequenced was PBMCs or T cells enriched from blood (not recorded which). The origin of this receptor is a woman between 18 and 30 years old who had recovered from COVID-19.

The CDR3 protein is CASSYVSIRGQPQHF. The CDR3 region has the DNA TGTGCCAGCAGTTACGTATCTATCAGGGGCCAGCCCCAGCATTTT. J is TRBJ1-5 and V is TRBV6-7; D is possibly TRBD1 (6 bases). TRBV6-7 is sorted into the ORF group, with uncertain function. V lost 2 bases and J lost 7, with 15 bases in between. The CDR3 loop spans 15 amino acids.